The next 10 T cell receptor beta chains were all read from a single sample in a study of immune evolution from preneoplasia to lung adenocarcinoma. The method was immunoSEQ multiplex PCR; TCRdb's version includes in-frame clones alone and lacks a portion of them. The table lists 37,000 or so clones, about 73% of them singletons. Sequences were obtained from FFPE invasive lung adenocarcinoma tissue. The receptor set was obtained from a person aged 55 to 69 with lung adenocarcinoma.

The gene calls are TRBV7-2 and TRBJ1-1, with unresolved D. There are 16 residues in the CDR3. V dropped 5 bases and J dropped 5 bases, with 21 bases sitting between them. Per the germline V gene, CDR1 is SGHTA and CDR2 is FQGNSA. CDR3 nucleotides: TGTGCCAGCAGCCTACTACGCGTCGGGGTTGGGACTGAAGCTTTCTTT. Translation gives CASSLLRVGVGTEAFF.

CDR3 sequence (DNA): TGTGCCAGCACCCGCGAGGACAGGGGTTTGACTACTGAAGCTTTCTTT. Translation gives CASTREDRGLTTEAFF. The chain carries TRBV5-5 and TRBJ1-1; TRBD1 aligns across 9 bases. The V segment lost 6 bases and the J segment 5 bases; nucleotides outside the gene matches: 14. CDR3 length equals 16 residues. Germline V gene data show CDR1 as SGHKS and CDR2 as YYEKEE (reference sequence). Together with reference TRBV5-5 and TRBJ1-1, the CDR3 gives the full variable domain: DAGVTQSPTHLIKTRGQQVTLRCSPISGHKSVSWYQQVLGQGPQFIFQYYEKEERGRGNFPDRFSARQFPNYSSELNVNALLLGDSALYLCASTREDRGLTTEAFFGQGTRLTVV.

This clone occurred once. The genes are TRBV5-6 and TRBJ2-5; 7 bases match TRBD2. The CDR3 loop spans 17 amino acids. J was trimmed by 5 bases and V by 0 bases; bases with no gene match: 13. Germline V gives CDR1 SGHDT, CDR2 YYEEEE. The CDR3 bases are TGTGCCAGCAGCTTGGCGGGGTGGACTAGGCGGGCCGAGACCCAGTACTTC. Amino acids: CASSLAGWTRRAETQYF.

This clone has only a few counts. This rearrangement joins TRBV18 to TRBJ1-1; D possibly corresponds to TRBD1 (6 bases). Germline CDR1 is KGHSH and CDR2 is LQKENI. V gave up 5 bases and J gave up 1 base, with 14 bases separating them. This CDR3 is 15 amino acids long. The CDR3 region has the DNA TGTGCCAGCTCATCTAGGGGGTCGGAGAACACTGAAGCTTTCTTT. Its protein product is CASSSRGSENTEAFF.

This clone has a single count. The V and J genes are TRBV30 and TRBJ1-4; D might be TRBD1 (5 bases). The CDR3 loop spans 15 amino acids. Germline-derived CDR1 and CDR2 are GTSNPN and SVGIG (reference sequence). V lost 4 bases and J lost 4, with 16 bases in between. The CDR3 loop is CAWTKGPNVNEKLFF. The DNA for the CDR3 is TGTGCCTGGACTAAGGGGCCCAACGTTAATGAAAAACTGTTTTTT.

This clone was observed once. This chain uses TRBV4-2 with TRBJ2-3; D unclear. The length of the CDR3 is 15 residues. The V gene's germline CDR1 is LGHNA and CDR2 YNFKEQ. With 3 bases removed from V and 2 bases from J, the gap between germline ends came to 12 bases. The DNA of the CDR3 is TGTGCCAGCAGCCAGACGAGGCTTGACACAGATACGCAGTATTTT. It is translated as CASSQTRLDTDTQYF.

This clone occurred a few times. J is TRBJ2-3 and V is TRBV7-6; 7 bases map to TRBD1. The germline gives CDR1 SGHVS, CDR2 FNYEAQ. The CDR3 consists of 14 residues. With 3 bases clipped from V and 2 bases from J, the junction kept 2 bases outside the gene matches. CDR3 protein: CASSLGTDTDTQYF. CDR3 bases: TGTGCCAGCAGCTTGGGGACAGACACAGATACGCAGTATTTT.

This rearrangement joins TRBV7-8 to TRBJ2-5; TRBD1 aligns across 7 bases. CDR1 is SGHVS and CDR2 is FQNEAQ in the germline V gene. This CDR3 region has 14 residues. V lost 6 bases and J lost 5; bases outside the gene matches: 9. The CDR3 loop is CASSFNRGRETQYF. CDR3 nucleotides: TGTGCCAGCAGTTTTAACAGGGGAAGGGAGACCCAGTACTTC.

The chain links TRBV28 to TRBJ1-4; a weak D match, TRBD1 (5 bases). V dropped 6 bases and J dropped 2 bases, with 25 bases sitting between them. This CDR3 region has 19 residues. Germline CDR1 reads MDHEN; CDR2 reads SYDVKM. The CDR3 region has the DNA TGTGCCAGCAGCGTGGCCCCGGGACGGTGGACCGGGACTAATGAAAAACTGTTTTTT. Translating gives CASSVAPGRWTGTNEKLFF.

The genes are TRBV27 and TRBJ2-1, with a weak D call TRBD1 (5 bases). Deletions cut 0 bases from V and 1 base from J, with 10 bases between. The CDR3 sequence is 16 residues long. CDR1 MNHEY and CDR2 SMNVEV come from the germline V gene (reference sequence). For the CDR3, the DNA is TGTGCCAGCAGTTTATCGACGCCAGGGTCCTACAATGAGCAGTTCTTC. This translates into CASSLSTPGSYNEQFF.